This T cell receptor (beta chain) was profiled in a study of blood T cell repertoires in COVID-19. Generated by immunoSEQ multiplex PCR, the TCRdb table keeps only in-frame clones and is missing some. In the table there are a few hundred thousand clones, 88% of which are singletons. Sequencing was carried out using PBMCs or T cells enriched from blood (not recorded which). The source is a woman aged 55-75 years in a cohort exposed to, infected with or recovered from COVID-19 (not recorded which).

The CDR3: CASSPHRGRGGDTQYF. The CDR3 DNA reads TGTGCCAGCAGCCCCCACAGGGGGCGAGGAGGAGATACGCAGTATTTT. The J gene is TRBJ2-3, the V gene TRBV14, with 9 bases identical to TRBD1. Germline CDR1 is SGHDN and CDR2 is FVKESK. V shed 4 bases, J shed 5 bases, and the junction held 10 bases outside the gene matches. The CDR3 is 16 residues long.